This record covers a single TCR beta chain. Sequencing was performed with immunoSEQ multiplex PCR; in TCRdb, only in-frame clones are kept and a portion is missing. Of fewer than 70,000 clones in the sample, approximately 89% were seen once. The CDR3 totals 15 residues. The trim removed 5 bases at V and 4 bases at J, leaving 2 bases unmatched. Germline CDR1 and CDR2: SGHTA and FQGNSA. This record belongs to a study of blood T cell repertoires in COVID-19. About the research overall: Donors in the United States, Italy and Spain gave samples during acute or convalescent COVID-19.

The chain has TRBV7-2 and TRBJ2-1; 13 nucleotides line up with TRBD2. The source of this sequence is a human donor in a cohort sampled during active COVID-19. The sequencing sample was made of peripheral blood. For the CDR3, the DNA is TGTGCCAGCAGCAGGGGACTAGCGGGGTACAATGAGCAGTTCTTC. This sequence encodes CASSRGLAGYNEQFF.